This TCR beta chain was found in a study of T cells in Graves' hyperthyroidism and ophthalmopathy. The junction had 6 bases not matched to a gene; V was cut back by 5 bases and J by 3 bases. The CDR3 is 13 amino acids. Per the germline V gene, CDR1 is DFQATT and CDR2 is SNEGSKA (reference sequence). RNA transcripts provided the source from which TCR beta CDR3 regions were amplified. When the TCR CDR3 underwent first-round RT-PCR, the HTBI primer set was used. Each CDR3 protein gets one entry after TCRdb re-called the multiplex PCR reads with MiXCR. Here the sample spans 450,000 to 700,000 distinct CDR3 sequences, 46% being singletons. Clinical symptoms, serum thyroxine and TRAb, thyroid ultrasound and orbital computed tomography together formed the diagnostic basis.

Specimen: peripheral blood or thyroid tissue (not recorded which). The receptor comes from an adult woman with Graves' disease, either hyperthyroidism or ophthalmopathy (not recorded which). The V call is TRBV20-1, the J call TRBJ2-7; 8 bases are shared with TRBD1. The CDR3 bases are TGCAGTGCTCGATCCGGGACAGGCTACGAGCAGTACTTC. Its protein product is CSARSGTGYEQYF.